This TCR beta chain appears in the sequencing data of a study of blood T cell repertoires in COVID-19 (TCRdb year 2020). For the study in its entirety: Samples from collaborators originated in the United States, Italy and Spain and spanned both the acute and convalescent phases of COVID-19. The prospective study material was composed of cDNA or gDNA derived from T cells, B-cell-depleted T cells, or PBMCs. Deeply sampled blood TCRbeta repertoires from subjects exposed to, actively infected with, or recovered from COVID-19 were included in the dataset. A freely available public database, intended as a resource for researchers studying the immune response to SARS-CoV-2, is where the repertoires were released. Samples came from the ongoing ImmuneRACE study (first 160 participants) plus 1,254 subjects from 6 global collaborators. Nearly every sample came with metadata listing a de-identified subject ID, COVID-19 status, age in years and sex. Where HLA class I and class II types were available, the types were taken from metadata supplied by the sample provider, not from assay-based typing. The investigation overall reported the following: Clinical and demographic metadata were provided uncurated, with the amount varying by source and participant.

The germline V gene (reference sequence) gives CDR1 as SGHAT and CDR2 as FQDESV. V loses 4 bases, J loses 1 base, and the germline ends lie 3 bases apart. The CDR3 numbers 12 residues from cysteine through phenylalanine. Kept here is only the CDR3 DNA, which spans 36 bases and is read in frame from base 1. TCRbeta CDR3 regions were amplified from genomic DNA by means of the immunoSEQ Assay, a bias-controlled multiplex PCR. In the authors' own workflow: Within the assay, amplification of reference gene primers was used to estimate how many nucleated cells each sample contained. Sequence reads were collapsed and filtered to measure the absolute abundance of every unique TCRbeta CDR3 rearrangement. For each sample, productive Simpson clonality was calculated as the square root of Simpson's diversity index across productive rearrangements. TCRdb re-hosts the immuneACCESS table, in-frame sequences only. Its copies lack some clones; in the studies checked, an unresolved V gene accounts for under half of them, and the cause for the rest is not known. V and J calls and clone size are given by that table; D and trimming were obtained from the DNA. The sample has tens of thousands of clones on record, more than 75% of them singletons. The top ten clones comprise roughly an eighth of the sample.

On this clone itself: The clone's antigen remains unknown. This could be a read error, since a much larger clone is one nucleotide away.

The collaborating institutions used their own protocols to collect whole blood in K2EDTA tubes. For TCRbeta analysis, collaborators shipped samples as frozen whole blood, isolated PBMCs, or DNA extracted from either of those sample types. Here the chain combines TRBV11-1 and TRBJ2-3; the D gene lacks a confident call. This TCR derives from a human donor in a cohort sampled during active COVID-19. Sequencing was performed on peripheral blood. The sequenced DNA: TGTGCCAGCAGCTCTCGCACAGATACGCAGTATTTT. This gives the protein CASSSRTDTQYF.